This entry is about one T cell receptor beta chain. These data belong to a study of PD-L1 blockade in urothelial cancer. Study at large: Patients took up atezolizumab at some point between 2013 and 2014 at 1,200 mg intravenously every 3 weeks. Blood samples contained a median about 150,000 T cells.

Sequenced by immunoSEQ multiplex PCR; TCRdb stores in-frame clones only, minus some. The data show tens of thousands of clones, approximately 81% seen once. The sequence came from a man in his 70s with urothelial cancer. Sample: PBMCs, taken around atezolizumab (anti-PD-L1) treatment.

In DNA, the CDR3 is TGTGCCAGTAGTATTAACAGGGGGCCAGGAAAGAGCAATCAGCCCCAGCATTTT. Its protein product is CASSINRGPGKSNQPQHF. The rearrangement uses TRBV19 and TRBJ1-5; 9 bases align to TRBD1. The V gene's germline CDR1 is LNHDA and CDR2 SQIVND (reference sequence). CDR3 length: 18 residues. The V gene end was trimmed by 3 bases and the J gene end by 1 base; junction bases not matched to a gene: 10. The full variable domain, in which reference TRBV19 and TRBJ1-5 provide the parts outside the CDR3, is DGGITQSPKYLFRKEGQNVTLSCEQNLNHDAMYWYRQDPGQGLRLIYYSQIVNDFQKGDIAEGYSVSREKKESFPLTVTSAQKNPTAFYLCASSINRGPGKSNQPQHFGDGTRLSIL.